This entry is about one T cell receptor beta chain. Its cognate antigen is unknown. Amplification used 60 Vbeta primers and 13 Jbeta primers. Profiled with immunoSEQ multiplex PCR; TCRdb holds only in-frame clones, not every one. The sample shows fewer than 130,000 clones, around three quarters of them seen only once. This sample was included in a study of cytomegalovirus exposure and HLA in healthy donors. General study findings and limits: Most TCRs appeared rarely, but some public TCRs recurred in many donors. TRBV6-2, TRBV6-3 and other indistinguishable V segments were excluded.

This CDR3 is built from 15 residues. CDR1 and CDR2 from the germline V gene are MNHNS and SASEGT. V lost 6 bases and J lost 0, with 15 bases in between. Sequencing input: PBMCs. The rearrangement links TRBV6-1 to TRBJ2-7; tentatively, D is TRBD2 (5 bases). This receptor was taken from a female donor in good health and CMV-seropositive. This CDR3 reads CASRERQEPSYEQYF. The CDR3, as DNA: TGTGCCAGCAGAGAGCGGCAGGAGCCCTCCTACGAGCAGTACTTC.